This T cell receptor beta chain was found in a study of shared clonotypes between healthy human individuals. Turning to the study itself: CD4 naive and CD4 memory each took three plates per donor, while CD8 naive took two and CD8 memory one. Study-level results: Across subsets, estimated richness was generally greater for naive than for memory populations.

The V and J ends lost 1 base and 0 bases respectively, with 10 bases between them. From germline, CDR1 is SGHTA and CDR2 FQGNSA. The CDR3 is 16 residues long. In regard to this clone: The antigen is unknown.

Samples underwent the assay at deep level. Only in-frame clones appear in the TCRdb table, and some are missing; sequencing was by immunoSEQ multiplex PCR. The data contain millions of clones, approximately 92% of them seen just once; the ten biggest clones take up roughly 0.13%. Division of CD4+ cells produced a CD45RA+ naive subset and a CD45RA-negative memory subset. The clonotype originates from a man aged 18-30 years in good health. Sequencing input: naive CD4+ T cells sorted from blood. Stated subset: CD45RA+ positively selected. The genes are TRBV7-2 and TRBJ1-3, with a possible D match to TRBD1 (5 bases). CDR3 region: CASSLDGGLSGNTIYF. The DNA for the CDR3 is TGTGCCAGCAGCTTAGATGGGGGACTCTCTGGAAACACCATATATTTT.